The clone carrying this TCR beta chain was seen ten or more times. Its cognate antigen is unknown. Using its own MiXCR run on the 5' RACE reads, TCRdb lists one record per CDR3 protein. The data contain 600,000 to 850,000 distinct CDR3 sequences, approximately 18% of them singletons. The V gene lost 2 bases and the J gene lost 1 base, with 8 bases spanning the gap. The CDR3 is 14 amino acids. Everyone who donated was a healthy Caucasian. The sample originates from a study of identical twins. Study-wide results and limits: Zero-insertion analyses could be partly confounded by invariant MAIT and iNKT cells.

This sample was shared with a second study, whose subject was T cells expressing NK-cell markers. That report notes: It was from sorted CD3+CD56+NKG2C+, CD3+CD56+NKG2C- and CD3+CD56-NKG2C+ T cells that TCR beta repertoires came.

The sample consisted of PBMCs. This rearrangement joins TRBV12-3 or TRBV12-4 to TRBJ1-2, with no clear D. This receptor was taken from a woman aged 18-29 years in good health. CDR3 nucleotide sequence: TGTGCCAGCAGTTTATCGGATATTAACTATGGCTACACCTTC. Protein product: CASSLSDINYGYTF.